This is a list of T cell receptor beta chains from one sample in a study of blood T cell repertoires in COVID-19. The repertoire was sequenced with immunoSEQ multiplex PCR; TCRdb's copy has only in-frame clones and lacks some. The sample lists 150,000 to 200,000 clones; 80% to 90% were seen once. Sequencing was performed on peripheral blood. All receptors come from a man in his sixties with acute or convalescent COVID-19. CDR3s include the opening cysteine and the closing phenylalanine or tryptophan. Fields, in order: D gene, clone size, J gene, V gene, CDR3 DNA, CDR3 protein. The D gene is left open where the match is weak. Expanded clones get a size class; other rows say once, few or many, or leave the size out.

D: TRBD2; size: -; J: TRBJ2-3; V: TRBV4-1; DNA: TGCGCCAGCAGCCACCCGGGACTAGCGGGAGTAAAAGGGGGCACAGATACGCAGTATTTT; CDR3: CASSHPGLAGVKGGTDTQYF
D: -; size: once; J: TRBJ2-7; V: TRBV7-2; DNA: TGTGCCAGCAGAGGAGGAGGCGAGCAGTACTTC; CDR3: CASRGGGEQYF
D: TRBD2; size: -; J: TRBJ2-4; V: TRBV11-2; DNA: TGTGCCAGCAGCCCCGCAACTAGCGGGAGTCTCAAAAACATTCAGTACTTC; CDR3: CASSPATSGSLKNIQYF
D: TRBD1; size: -; J: TRBJ2-7; V: TRBV5-1; DNA: TGCGCCAGCAGCGTGGGGGACAGCTACGAGCAGTACTTC; CDR3: CASSVGDSYEQYF
D: -; size: -; J: TRBJ2-7; V: TRBV7-9; DNA: TGTGCCAGCAGCACACTACAGGGTTCCTACGAGCAGTACTTC; CDR3: CASSTLQGSYEQYF
D: TRBD2; size: -; J: TRBJ2-3; V: TRBV27; DNA: TGTGCCAGCAGTTTAGGTAGCGGGAGGAGGGCAGATACGCAGTATTTT; CDR3: CASSLGSGRRADTQYF
D: -; size: -; J: TRBJ2-2; V: TRBV7-2; DNA: TGTGCCAGCAGCCGTGGAGGATTTAACACCGGGGAGCTGTTTTTT; CDR3: CASSRGGFNTGELFF
D: -; size: once; J: TRBJ2-1; V: TRBV7-6; DNA: TGTGCCAGCAGCTTAACCAGCTACAATGAGCAGTTCTTC; CDR3: CASSLTSYNEQFF
D: -; size: -; J: TRBJ2-3; V: TRBV15; DNA: TGTGCCACCAGCAGCCAAGGGGGGAGGGCCACAGATACGCAGTATTTT; CDR3: CATSSQGGRATDTQYF
D: TRBD1; size: -; J: TRBJ2-5; V: TRBV6-2/TRBV6-3; DNA: TGTGCCAGCAGTTACTTCCCCCCGGGACAGGGTTTGGGAGAGACCCAGTACTTC; CDR3: CASSYFPPGQGLGETQYF
D: -; size: -; J: TRBJ2-3; V: TRBV19; DNA: TGTGCCAGTAGTATAGACCATAGCACAGATACGCAGTATTTT; CDR3: CASSIDHSTDTQYF
D: -; size: -; J: TRBJ1-1; V: TRBV14; DNA: TGTGCCAGCAGCCCGCAACAGGGACGGGAAGCTTTCTTT; CDR3: CASSPQQGREAFF
D: -; size: -; J: TRBJ2-4; V: TRBV5-4; DNA: TGTGCCAGCAGCTTGGCAGGGGTGGGAAACATTCAGTACTTC; CDR3: CASSLAGVGNIQYF
D: -; size: -; J: TRBJ2-5; V: TRBV2; DNA: TGTGCCAGCAGTGGTATAGCCGGAGGAGAGACCCAGTACTTC; CDR3: CASSGIAGGETQYF
D: TRBD2; size: -; J: TRBJ2-3; V: TRBV5-4; DNA: TGTGCCAGCAAGAGGTCACTAGCGGGAGACCCAGATACGCAGTATTTT; CDR3: CASKRSLAGDPDTQYF
D: TRBD2; size: -; J: TRBJ2-7; V: TRBV3-1/TRBV3-2; DNA: TGTGCCAGCAGCCAAGTCGCGCTAGCGGGCGGGCACGAGCAGTACTTC; CDR3: CASSQVALAGGHEQYF
D: -; size: few; J: TRBJ1-6; V: TRBV7-8; DNA: TGTGCCAGCAGCTTCTACATGAGGGATTCACCCCTCCACTTT; CDR3: CASSFYMRDSPLHF
D: TRBD1; size: -; J: TRBJ2-3; V: TRBV13; DNA: TGTGCCAGCAGCTCGAGCAGACCGGGACAGTACACAGATACGCAGTATTTT; CDR3: CASSSSRPGQYTDTQYF
D: -; size: -; J: TRBJ1-2; V: TRBV9; DNA: TGTGCCAGCAGCCCCTCTACAGGGTTGGTCTATGGCTACACCTTC; CDR3: CASSPSTGLVYGYTF
D: -; size: -; J: TRBJ2-7; V: TRBV5-6; DNA: TGTGCCAGCAGGCAGGGAATACCGGCCGACGAGCAGTACTTC; CDR3: CASRQGIPADEQYF
D: TRBD1; size: -; J: TRBJ2-2; V: TRBV4-1; DNA: TGCGCCAGCAGCCAAGGGGACAGAGAACCTCCCGGGGAGCTGTTTTTT; CDR3: CASSQGDREPPGELFF
D: -; size: once; J: TRBJ2-1; V: TRBV6-5; DNA: TGTGCCAGCAGTTACGAGGGAAGCTCCTACAATGAGCAGTTCTTC; CDR3: CASSYEGSSYNEQFF
D: -; size: -; J: TRBJ2-1; V: TRBV6-1; DNA: TGTGCCAGCAGTGACGGGAATCCTCCCAATGAGCAGTTCTTC; CDR3: CASSDGNPPNEQFF
D: -; size: -; J: TRBJ2-5; V: TRBV7-9; DNA: TGTGCCAGCAGCTTAGGAATTTCCCGGGGGACCCAGTACTTC; CDR3: CASSLGISRGTQYF
D: -; size: -; J: TRBJ1-2; V: TRBV6-5; DNA: TGTGCCAGCAGCACCGCCGGGGGGAGGTATGGCTACACCTTC; CDR3: CASSTAGGRYGYTF
D: -; size: -; J: TRBJ2-1; V: TRBV30; DNA: TGTGCCTGGAGTGTACGGGTTGGTGGTGAGCAGTTCTTC; CDR3: CAWSVRVGGEQFF
D: -; size: few; J: TRBJ1-5; V: TRBV23-1; DNA: TGCGCCAGCAGTGGTACAGAAATGGGCAATCAGCCCCAGCATTTT; CDR3: CASSGTEMGNQPQHF
D: TRBD2; size: few; J: TRBJ2-7; V: TRBV3-1/TRBV3-2; DNA: TGTGCCAGCAGCCAAGGGGCTAGCGGGTGGACCTACGAGCAGTACTTC; CDR3: CASSQGASGWTYEQYF
D: TRBD1; size: -; J: TRBJ1-2; V: TRBV2; DNA: TGTGCCAGCGATCCAGGGACAGGGTCCTCGTATGGCTACACCTTC; CDR3: CASDPGTGSSYGYTF
D: -; size: few; J: TRBJ2-7; V: TRBV19; DNA: TGTGCCAGTAGATCGGTAGCGAACTCCTACGAGCAGTACTTC; CDR3: CASRSVANSYEQYF
D: TRBD1; size: few; J: TRBJ2-2; V: TRBV27; DNA: TGTGCCAGCAGTTTAGGGGGGACAGGCGTCGGGGAGCTGTTTTTT; CDR3: CASSLGGTGVGELFF
D: -; size: -; J: TRBJ2-2; V: TRBV7-3; DNA: TGTGCCAGCAGCTTCTCCGGGACTAACACCGGGGAGCTGTTTTTT; CDR3: CASSFSGTNTGELFF
D: -; size: few; J: TRBJ2-3; V: TRBV14; DNA: TGTGCCAGCAGCCAAGATGGCCTCCCAACGCAGTATTTT; CDR3: CASSQDGLPTQYF
D: -; size: -; J: TRBJ2-2; V: TRBV19; DNA: TGTGCCAGTACCAACAGACAGACCGGGGAGCTGTTTTTT; CDR3: CASTNRQTGELFF
D: -; size: -; J: TRBJ2-1; V: TRBV7-2; DNA: TGTGCCAGCAGCCGTTCCCCGGGAGAGTTCGGAAATGAGCAGTTCTTC; CDR3: CASSRSPGEFGNEQFF
D: TRBD2; size: -; J: TRBJ2-7; V: TRBV3-1/TRBV3-2; DNA: TGTGCCAGCAGCCAAGGGACTAGCGGGGACTACGAGCAGTACTTC; CDR3: CASSQGTSGDYEQYF
D: -; size: few; J: TRBJ1-3; V: TRBV12-5; DNA: TGTGCTAGTGGTTCCCGGGACCTGCGGGGAACCATATATTTT; CDR3: CASGSRDLRGTIYF
D: TRBD1; size: -; J: TRBJ2-7; V: TRBV27; DNA: TGTGCCAGCAGTTTATCGTTACCCGGACAGGGCTACGAGCAGTACTTC; CDR3: CASSLSLPGQGYEQYF
D: TRBD1; size: -; J: TRBJ1-2; V: TRBV15; DNA: TGTGCCACCAGCAGAGATCTACAGGGGGCCGGAGGCTACACCTTC; CDR3: CATSRDLQGAGGYTF
D: TRBD1; size: -; J: TRBJ2-6; V: TRBV7-8; DNA: TGTGCCAGCAGCTTACGGGCGGGACAGGGGATAGGTGCTGGGGCCAACGTCCTGACTTTC; CDR3: CASSLRAGQGIGAGANVLTF
D: TRBD1; size: -; J: TRBJ2-7; V: TRBV25-1; DNA: TGTGCCAGCAGTCCCGGGACAGGGGTCCCCTACGAGCAGTACTTC; CDR3: CASSPGTGVPYEQYF
D: TRBD2; size: -; J: TRBJ2-5; V: TRBV29-1; DNA: TGCAGCGTCCTACTAGCGGGAGATGTTGAGACCCAGTACTTC; CDR3: CSVLLAGDVETQYF
D: -; size: -; J: TRBJ1-6; V: TRBV27; DNA: TGTGCCAGCAGTTTCTTAGACAGAAATTCACCCCTCCACTTT; CDR3: CASSFLDRNSPLHF
D: -; size: -; J: TRBJ2-7; V: TRBV18; DNA: TGTGCCAGCTCAGGATCGGGGAAATACGAGCAGTACTTC; CDR3: CASSGSGKYEQYF
D: -; size: once; J: TRBJ2-3; V: TRBV28; DNA: TGTGCCAGCAACAATCCACTTGGGGGCAGGGTGGTCACAGATACGCAGTATTTT; CDR3: CASNNPLGGRVVTDTQYF
D: -; size: -; J: TRBJ1-6; V: TRBV6-6; DNA: TGTGCCAGCAGTGAGGGAAGTTTTAATTCACCCCTCCACTTT; CDR3: CASSEGSFNSPLHF
D: TRBD1; size: -; J: TRBJ1-2; V: TRBV15; DNA: TGTGCCACCAGCAGTGAGACAGGGGGCGCGAGAGGCTACACCTTC; CDR3: CATSSETGGARGYTF
D: TRBD2; size: -; J: TRBJ2-5; V: TRBV4-2; DNA: TGTGCCAGCAGCCAAGCGGGGACTAGCGGTCAAGAGACCCAGTACTTC; CDR3: CASSQAGTSGQETQYF
D: -; size: -; J: TRBJ2-7; V: TRBV10-3; DNA: TGTGCCATCGGGCCGCCAGAGTTCCACGAGCAGTACTTC; CDR3: CAIGPPEFHEQYF
D: TRBD2; size: -; J: TRBJ2-7; V: TRBV3-1/TRBV3-2; DNA: TGTGCCAGCAGCGCGTCTAGCGGGAGTTACGAGCAGTACTTC; CDR3: CASSASSGSYEQYF
D: TRBD1; size: -; J: TRBJ2-7; V: TRBV6-2/TRBV6-3; DNA: TGTGCCAGCAGTAAGGGACAGGGTCCCTCCTACAAGCAGTACTTC; CDR3: CASSKGQGPSYKQYF
D: -; size: -; J: TRBJ2-3; V: TRBV24-1; DNA: TGTGCCACCGAATCATCAGGGGTAGATACGCAGTATTTT; CDR3: CATESSGVDTQYF